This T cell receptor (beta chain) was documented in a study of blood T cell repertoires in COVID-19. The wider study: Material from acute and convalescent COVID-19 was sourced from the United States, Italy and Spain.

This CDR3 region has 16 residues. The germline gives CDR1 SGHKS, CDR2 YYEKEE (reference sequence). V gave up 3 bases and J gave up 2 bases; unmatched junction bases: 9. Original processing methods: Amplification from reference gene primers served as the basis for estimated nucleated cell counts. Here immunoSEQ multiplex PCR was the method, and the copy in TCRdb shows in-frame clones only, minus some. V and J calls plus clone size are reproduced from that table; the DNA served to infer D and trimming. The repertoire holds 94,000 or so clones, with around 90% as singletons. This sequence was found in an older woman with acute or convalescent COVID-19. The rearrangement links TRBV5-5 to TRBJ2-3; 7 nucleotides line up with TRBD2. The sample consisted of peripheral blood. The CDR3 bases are TGTGCCAGCAGCTCTTATCAGCGGGGTTCCACAGATACGCAGTATTTT. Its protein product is CASSSYQRGSTDTQYF.